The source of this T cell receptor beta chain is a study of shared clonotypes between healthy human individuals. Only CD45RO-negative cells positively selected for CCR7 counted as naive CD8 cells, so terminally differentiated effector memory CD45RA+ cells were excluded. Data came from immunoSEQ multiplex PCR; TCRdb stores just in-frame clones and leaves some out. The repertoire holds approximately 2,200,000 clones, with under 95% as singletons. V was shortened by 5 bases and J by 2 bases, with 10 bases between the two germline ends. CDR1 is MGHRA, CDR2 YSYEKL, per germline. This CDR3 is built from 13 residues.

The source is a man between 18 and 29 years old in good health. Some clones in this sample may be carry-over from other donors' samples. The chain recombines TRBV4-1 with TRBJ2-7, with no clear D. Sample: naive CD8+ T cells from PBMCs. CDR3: CASSAQQTYEQYF. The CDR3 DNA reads TGCGCCAGCAGCGCCCAGCAGACCTACGAGCAGTACTTC.